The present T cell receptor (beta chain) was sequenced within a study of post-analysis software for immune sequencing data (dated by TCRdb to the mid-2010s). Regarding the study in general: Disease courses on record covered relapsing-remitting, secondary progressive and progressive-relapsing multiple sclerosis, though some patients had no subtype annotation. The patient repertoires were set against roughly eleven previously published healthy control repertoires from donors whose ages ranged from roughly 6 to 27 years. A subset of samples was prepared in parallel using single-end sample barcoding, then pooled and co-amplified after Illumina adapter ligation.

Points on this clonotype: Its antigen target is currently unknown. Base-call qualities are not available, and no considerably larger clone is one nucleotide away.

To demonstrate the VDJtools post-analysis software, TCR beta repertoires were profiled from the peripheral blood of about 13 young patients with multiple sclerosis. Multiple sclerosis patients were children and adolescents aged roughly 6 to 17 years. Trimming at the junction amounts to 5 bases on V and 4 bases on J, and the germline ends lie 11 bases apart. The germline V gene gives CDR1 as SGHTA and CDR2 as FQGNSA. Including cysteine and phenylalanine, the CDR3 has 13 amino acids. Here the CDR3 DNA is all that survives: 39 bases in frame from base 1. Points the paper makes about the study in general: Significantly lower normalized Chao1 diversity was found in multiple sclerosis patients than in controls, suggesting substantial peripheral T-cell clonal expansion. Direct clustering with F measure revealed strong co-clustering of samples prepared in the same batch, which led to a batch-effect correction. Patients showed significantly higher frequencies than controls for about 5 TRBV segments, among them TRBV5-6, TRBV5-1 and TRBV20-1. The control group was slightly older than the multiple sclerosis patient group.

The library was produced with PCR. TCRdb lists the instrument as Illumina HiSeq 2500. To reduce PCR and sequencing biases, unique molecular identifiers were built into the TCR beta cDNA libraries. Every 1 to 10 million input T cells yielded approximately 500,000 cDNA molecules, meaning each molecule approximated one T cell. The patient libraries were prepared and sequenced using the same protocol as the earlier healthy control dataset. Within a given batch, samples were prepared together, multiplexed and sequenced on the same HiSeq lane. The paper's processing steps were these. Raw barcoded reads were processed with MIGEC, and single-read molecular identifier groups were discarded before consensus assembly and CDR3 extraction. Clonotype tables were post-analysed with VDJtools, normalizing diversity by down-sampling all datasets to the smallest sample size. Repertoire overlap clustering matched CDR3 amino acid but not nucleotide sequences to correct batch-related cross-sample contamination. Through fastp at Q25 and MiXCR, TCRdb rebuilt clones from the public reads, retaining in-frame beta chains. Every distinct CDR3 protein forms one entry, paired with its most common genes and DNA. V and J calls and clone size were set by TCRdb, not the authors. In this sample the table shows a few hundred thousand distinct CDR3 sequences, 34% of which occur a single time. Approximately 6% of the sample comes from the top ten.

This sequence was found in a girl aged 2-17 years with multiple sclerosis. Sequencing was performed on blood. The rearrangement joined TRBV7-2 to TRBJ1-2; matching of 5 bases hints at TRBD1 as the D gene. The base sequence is TGTGCCAGCAGCAAAGACAGAGCCTATGGCTACACCTTC. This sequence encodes CASSKDRAYGYTF.